The clone carrying this T cell receptor (beta chain) was seen a handful of times. Its antigen is undetermined. Germline V gene data show CDR1 as DFQATT and CDR2 as SNEGSKA (reference sequence). The trim removed 2 bases at V and 7 bases at J, leaving 10 bases unmatched. There are 16 residues in the CDR3. This entry is derived from a study of identical twins. TCRdb itself ran the 5' RACE reads through MiXCR, one entry per CDR3 protein. The table has 450,000 to 500,000 distinct CDR3 sequences, around an eighth seen once. The study, taken as a whole, reports: Beta out-of-frame twin sharing showed a weaker excess.

The sample also formed part of further work on yellow fever vaccine responses in identical twins.

This receptor was obtained from a woman between 18 and 30 years old in good health. Sequencing was carried out using CD4+ T cells sorted from blood. V and J are TRBV20-1 and TRBJ1-6, with 8 nucleotides matching TRBD1. The CDR3 region has the DNA TGCAGTGCTAGAAAAGGACAGGGTTTAGGAAATTCACCCCTCCACTTT. Translation gives CSARKGQGLGNSPLHF.